The 7 T cell receptor beta chains below were found in one sample sequenced in a study of shared clonotypes between healthy human individuals. The data were produced by immunoSEQ multiplex PCR, yet TCRdb's version contains in-frame clones alone and is incomplete. The sample shows about a million clones, about 75% of them seen only once. Sequencing was carried out using memory CD4+ T cells sorted from blood. The subset: CD45RA-negative fraction. All receptors come from a man younger than 35 in good health.

The J gene is TRBJ1-4, the V gene TRBV5-1; 8 bases are a match to TRBD1. From germline, CDR1 is SGHRS and CDR2 YFSETQ. V gave up 0 bases and J gave up 4 bases; unmatched junction bases: 5. The CDR3 has 16 amino acids. The CDR3 sequence: CASSLGTGILNEKLFF. The CDR3 bases are TGCGCCAGCAGCTTGGGGACAGGGATACTTAATGAAAAACTGTTTTTT.

The V and J genes are TRBV6-1 and TRBJ1-2; TRBD1 might be the D (5 bases). Germline V gene sequence: CDR1 MNHNS, CDR2 SASEGT. The CDR3 is made up of 13 amino acids. Trimming removed 7 bases at V and 2 bases at J, with 11 bases between. CDR3 residues: CASTGQGNYGYTF. The DNA for the CDR3 is TGTGCCAGCACGGGTCAGGGCAACTATGGCTACACCTTC.

The rearrangement uses TRBV18 and TRBJ1-2; 7 nucleotides line up with TRBD1. The junction had 5 bases not matched to a gene; V was cut back by 3 bases and J by 4 bases. The CDR3 runs to 14 residues. Germline V lookup: CDR1 KGHSH, CDR2 LQKENI. CDR3 coding DNA: TGTGCCAGCTCACCCCCGACAGGGTCCTATGGCTACACCTTC. Its protein product is CASSPPTGSYGYTF.

The gene calls are TRBV30 and TRBJ2-1, with D possibly TRBD2 on 5 matching bases. Germline V lookup: CDR1 GTSNPN, CDR2 SVGIG (reference sequence). This CDR3 comprises 15 residues. Trimming shortened V by 0 bases and J by 8 bases, and 17 bases separated the two germline ends. CDR3 in DNA: TGTGCCTGGAGTGTCGGTTCTAGCAATCGGGATGAGCAGTTCTTC. It encodes CAWSVGSSNRDEQFF.

As concerns this clone: A much larger clone lies a single base off, so this may be a read error. CDR3 bases: TGTGCCACCGGGACAGGGGGGGAGACCCAGTACTTC. This translates into CATGTGGETQYF. V and J are TRBV19 and TRBJ2-5; 11 nucleotides agree with TRBD1. The CDR3 consists of 12 residues. Germline CDR1 is LNHDA and CDR2 is SQIVND (reference sequence). V lost 10 bases and J lost 5; bases outside the gene matches: 3.

CDR3 nucleotides: TGTGCCAGTAGTTACCGGGAGACCCACAATGAGCAGTTCTTC. Amino acids: CASSYRETHNEQFF. The V call is TRBV19, the J call TRBJ2-1; D is possibly TRBD2 (6 bases). The V gene's germline CDR1 is LNHDA and CDR2 SQIVND (reference sequence). V lost 5 bases to trimming and J lost 5 bases, with 13 bases between them. The CDR3 has 14 residues.

The chain has TRBV6-5 and TRBJ2-7; 11 bases line up with TRBD1. The CDR3 contains 15 residues. Germline CDR1 is MNHEY and CDR2 is SVGAGI. Unmatched junction bases numbered 5, after V lost 5 bases and J lost 2 bases. Here the CDR3 DNA reads TGTGCCAGCAGTCGCCGGGACAGGGGGGCCTACGAGCAGTACTTC. Encoded protein: CASSRRDRGAYEQYF.